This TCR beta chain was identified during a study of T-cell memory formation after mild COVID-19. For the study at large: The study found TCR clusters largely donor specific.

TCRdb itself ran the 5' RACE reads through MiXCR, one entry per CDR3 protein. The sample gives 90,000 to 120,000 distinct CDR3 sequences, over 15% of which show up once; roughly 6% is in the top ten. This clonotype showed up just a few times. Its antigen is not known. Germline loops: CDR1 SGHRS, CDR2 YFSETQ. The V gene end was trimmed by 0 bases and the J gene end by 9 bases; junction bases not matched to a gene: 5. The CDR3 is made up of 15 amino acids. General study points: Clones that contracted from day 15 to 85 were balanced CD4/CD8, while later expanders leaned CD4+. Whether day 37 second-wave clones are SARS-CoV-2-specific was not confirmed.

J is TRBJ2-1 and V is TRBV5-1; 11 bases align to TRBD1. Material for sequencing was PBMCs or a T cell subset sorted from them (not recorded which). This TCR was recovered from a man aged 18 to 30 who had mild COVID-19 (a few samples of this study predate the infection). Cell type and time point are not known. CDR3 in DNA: TGCGCCAGCAGCTTGGGGGACAGGGGGTTTGCTGAGCAGTTCTTC. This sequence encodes CASSLGDRGFAEQFF.